The source of this TCR beta chain is a study of control samples from healthy donors and cancer patients. J gave up 6 bases and V 0 bases, and 4 bases lay outside the gene matches. The CDR3 spans 14 residues. Germline CDR1 and CDR2: LNHDA and SQIVND (reference sequence). Clones were read by immunoSEQ multiplex PCR, and TCRdb kept only the in-frame ones, dropping some. The sample contains about 410,000 clones, 80% to 95% of which appear only once. Specimen: PBMCs. The sequence was collected from a man between 40 and 49 years old with head and neck cancer. The chain has TRBV19 and TRBJ1-1, with 7 bases that match TRBD1. The CDR3 sequence is CASSIDDRVSEAFF. The CDR3 nucleotides are TGTGCCAGTAGTATAGATGACAGGGTTTCTGAAGCTTTCTTT.